Listed below are T cell receptor beta chains from one sample, sequenced in a study of early stage breast cancer tumors. Clones were read by immunoSEQ multiplex PCR, and TCRdb kept only the in-frame ones, dropping some. The sample yields about 6,500 clones, around 66% seen once. The sample was normal breast tissue next to the tumor. The receptors stem from a person in their fifties or sixties with breast cancer. CDR3s include the opening cysteine and the closing phenylalanine or tryptophan. Each record gives: V gene, clone size, D gene, J gene, CDR3 DNA, CDR3 protein. The D gene is left open where the match is weak. Some rows mark clone size as missing; the rest say once, few, many or name a class of expanded clone.

TRBV7-8,NA,NA,TRBJ2-1,TGTGCCAGCAGTTCGGTCGCCAATGAGCAGTTCTTC,CASSSVANEQFF
TRBV6-1,NA,TRBD1,TRBJ2-5,TGTGCCAGCAAACTGCAGGGGGCTGGGACCCAGTACTTC,CASKLQGAGTQYF
TRBV4-3,NA,NA,TRBJ1-4,TGCGCCAGCAGCCAAGATTGGGCAGGGACTAATGAAAAACTGTTTTTT,CASSQDWAGTNEKLFF
TRBV21-1,NA,NA,TRBJ2-1,TGTGCCAGCAGCCTCCGGGACTCCAATGAGCAGTTCTTC,CASSLRDSNEQFF
TRBV18,NA,NA,TRBJ1-1,TGTGCCAGCTCACTGCAACAGGGTAGTGGGACTGAAGCTTTCTTT,CASSLQQGSGTEAFF
TRBV11-2,NA,NA,TRBJ1-1,TGTGCCAGCAGCTTAGTGGTCGGGGTCTGGGAGAACACTGAAGCTTTCTTT,CASSLVVGVWENTEAFF
TRBV11-2,NA,NA,TRBJ1-3,TGTGCCAGCAGCTTAGATCGGACTGGAAACACCATATATTTT,CASSLDRTGNTIYF
TRBV5-1,NA,NA,TRBJ2-7,TGCGCCAGCAGACCGAGTACGGGACTTCTCTACGAGCAGTACTTC,CASRPSTGLLYEQYF
TRBV9,NA,NA,TRBJ1-1,TGTGCCAGCTCCCGCCAGGGCTACACTGAAGCTTTCTTT,CASSRQGYTEAFF
TRBV5-1,few,TRBD1,TRBJ2-5,TGCGCCAGCAGCGGACAGACAGGGTCACCAGAGACCCAGTACTTC,CASSGQTGSPETQYF
TRBV28,NA,NA,TRBJ1-3,TGTGCCAGCAGTTCGCGCCCCAGCTCTGGAAACACCATATATTTT,CASSSRPSSGNTIYF
TRBV27,NA,TRBD1,TRBJ2-7,TGTGCCAGCAGTTTACTTGGACAGGGCAACTACGAGCAGTACTTC,CASSLLGQGNYEQYF
TRBV28,NA,NA,TRBJ2-3,TGTGCCAGCAGTTTAGAGAGGGCTGGCACAGATACGCAGTATTTT,CASSLERAGTDTQYF
TRBV30,few,TRBD2,TRBJ2-3,TGTGCCTGGAGTATCAGCGGGAGGACAGATACGCAGTATTTT,CAWSISGRTDTQYF
TRBV7-2,NA,NA,TRBJ1-1,TGTGCCAGCAGCTTGTCAGGGCCGAACACTGAAGCTTTCTTT,CASSLSGPNTEAFF
TRBV7-2,NA,NA,TRBJ1-5,TGTGCCAGCAGCTTAGATCTCAATCAGCCCCAGCATTTT,CASSLDLNQPQHF
TRBV2,once,NA,TRBJ2-1,TGTGCCAGCAGTGTAGAGGGTGGGAATGAGCAGTTCTTC,CASSVEGGNEQFF
TRBV7-9,NA,TRBD2,TRBJ2-5,TGTGCCAGCAGCTTAATAGCGGGAGAGGGAGAGACCCAGTACTTC,CASSLIAGEGETQYF
TRBV27,NA,NA,TRBJ2-3,TGTGCCAGCAGTTTCACGGGTTCGGGGCAGGCCCCCTTACTGGCCTTCGCAGATACGCAGTATTTT,CASSFTGSGQAPLLAFADTQYF
TRBV4-2,NA,NA,TRBJ2-7,TGTGCCAGCAGCCAAGATGGTGGGCAGACGAACGAGCAGTACTTC,CASSQDGGQTNEQYF
TRBV28,NA,NA,TRBJ1-5,TGTGCCACCGGGCCGGGGACTTATCAGCCCCAGCATTTT,CATGPGTYQPQHF
TRBV10-3,NA,TRBD2,TRBJ2-3,TGTGCCATCAAATCGGACCGACTGGCGGGGGTAATGCAGTATTTT,CAIKSDRLAGVMQYF